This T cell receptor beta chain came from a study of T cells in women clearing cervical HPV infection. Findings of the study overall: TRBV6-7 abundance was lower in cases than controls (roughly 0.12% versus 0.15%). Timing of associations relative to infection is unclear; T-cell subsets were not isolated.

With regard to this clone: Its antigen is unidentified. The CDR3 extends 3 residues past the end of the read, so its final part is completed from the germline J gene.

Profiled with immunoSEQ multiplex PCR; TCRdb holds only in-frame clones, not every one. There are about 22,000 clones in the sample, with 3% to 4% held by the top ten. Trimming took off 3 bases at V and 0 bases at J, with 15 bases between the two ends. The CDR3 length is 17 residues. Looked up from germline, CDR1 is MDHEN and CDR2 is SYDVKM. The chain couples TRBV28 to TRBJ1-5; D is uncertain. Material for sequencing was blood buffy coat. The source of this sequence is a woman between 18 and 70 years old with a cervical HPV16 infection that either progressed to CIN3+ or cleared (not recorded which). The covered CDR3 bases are TGTGCCAGCAGTTTTCGACTTCAAGTTTTTAGCAATCAGCCC. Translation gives CASSFRLQVFSNQP. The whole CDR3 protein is CASSFRLQVFSNQPQHF.